This paragraph covers one T cell receptor beta chain sequence. During active infection, Seattle patients enrolled and were then monitored through disease. V was clipped by 1 base and J by 3 bases, with 9 bases between them. The germline V gene has CDR1 MGHRA and CDR2 YSYEKL. The CDR3 consists of 14 residues. The authors' processing: It was from reference gene primer amplification that nucleated cell counts were estimated. Produced via immunoSEQ multiplex PCR; TCRdb's table is partial and in-frame only. V, J and clone size are taken as reported in that table, and D and trimming were inferred from the DNA itself. The sample yields more than 300,000 clones, roughly 90% seen once. The sample comes from a study of blood T cell repertoires in COVID-19. Turning to the study itself: Sources were T cells, B-cell-depleted T cells, or PBMCs; the material itself was cDNA or gDNA.

The gene calls are TRBV4-1 and TRBJ1-1; D possibly corresponds to TRBD1 (5 bases). The TCR originated in a woman in her seventies with COVID-19, enrolled during active disease. Material for sequencing was peripheral blood. CDR3 loop: CASSQVPGDTEAFF. The CDR3 bases are TGCGCCAGCAGCCAAGTACCGGGGGACACTGAAGCTTTCTTT.